The clone carrying this TCR beta chain was detected once. This sample was included in a study of PD-1 blockade in mismatch repair-deficient tumors. Study-wide background: Patients had 12 to 13 mismatch repair-deficient cancer types and were previously treated and progressing.

Using immunoSEQ multiplex PCR, the repertoire was profiled, and TCRdb retains in-frame clones only, with some absent. The sample contains about 110,000 clones, about 74% of which appear only once. The CDR3 consists of 15 residues. Trimming pared 2 bases from V and 2 bases from J, leaving 11 bases between. Germline V gives CDR1 SEHNR, CDR2 FQNEAQ (reference sequence). The source of this sequence is an adult with mismatch repair-deficient cancer. The chain carries TRBV7-9 and TRBJ2-3; D is perhaps TRBD1 (6 bases). The sample here was peripheral blood, taken 60 to 65 weeks after starting pembrolizumab. For the CDR3, the DNA is TGTGCCAGCAGCTTATATGCAGGGGCCACAGATACGCAGTATTTT. Amino acid sequence: CASSLYAGATDTQYF.